This T cell receptor (beta chain) was found in a study of CD8+ T cells in alopecia areata. This clone turned up a few times. RNA extraction was followed by reverse transcription into cDNA, which acted as the sequencing template. Sequencing was performed with immunoSEQ multiplex PCR; in TCRdb, only in-frame clones are kept and a portion is missing. The sample holds 150,000 to 200,000 clones, more than 50% seen once. The treatment here: oral pan-JAK inhibitor, 5-10 mg twice daily. Alopecia areata patients gave lesional scalp punch biopsies and peripheral blood samples. Germline CDR1 SEHNR, CDR2 FQNEAQ (reference sequence). This CDR3 contains 15 residues. Between the trimmed V and J ends, which lost 5 bases and 2 bases, there was a span of 15 bases.

The origin of this receptor is a human donor with alopecia areata. Sequenced material: CD4+ T cells sorted from blood, taken at week 24, from a patient treated with tofacitinib. The chain couples TRBV7-9 to TRBJ1-1; no reliable D call. DNA for the CDR3: TGTGCCAGCAGCCCATTCACCGCCCTAAACACTGAAGCTTTCTTT. As protein: CASSPFTALNTEAFF.